This T cell receptor beta chain was captured in a study of blood T cell repertoires in COVID-19. The overall study: Nucleic acid was either cDNA or gDNA, and it came from T cells, B-cell-depleted T cells, or PBMCs.

With 7 bases removed from V and 4 bases from J, the gap between germline ends came to 11 bases. This CDR3 region has 13 residues. Assay used: immunoSEQ multiplex PCR; TCRdb lists only in-frame clones, some missing. The profile shows about 130,000 clones, around 73% of them singletons. The chain carries TRBV12-3 or TRBV12-4 and TRBJ2-1; tentatively, D is TRBD1 (5 bases). Sequencing used peripheral blood. The TCR sequence derives from a man between 60 and 75 years old who had recovered from COVID-19. The CDR3 is CASNRRQYNEQFF. CDR3 DNA sequence: TGTGCCAGCAACCGGAGACAGTACAATGAGCAGTTCTTC.